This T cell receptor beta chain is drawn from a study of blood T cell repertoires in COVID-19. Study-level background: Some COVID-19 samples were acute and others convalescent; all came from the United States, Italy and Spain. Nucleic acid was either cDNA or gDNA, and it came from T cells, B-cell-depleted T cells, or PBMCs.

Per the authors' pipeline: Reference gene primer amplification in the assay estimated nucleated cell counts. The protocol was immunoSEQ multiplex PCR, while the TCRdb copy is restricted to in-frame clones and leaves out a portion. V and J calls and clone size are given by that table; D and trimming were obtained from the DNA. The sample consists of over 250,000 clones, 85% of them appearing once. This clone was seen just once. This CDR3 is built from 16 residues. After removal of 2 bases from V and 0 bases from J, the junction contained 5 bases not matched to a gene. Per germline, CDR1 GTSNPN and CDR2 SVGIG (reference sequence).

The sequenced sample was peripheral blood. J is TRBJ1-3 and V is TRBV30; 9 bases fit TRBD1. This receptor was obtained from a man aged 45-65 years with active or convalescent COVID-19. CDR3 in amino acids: CAWSLTGGFSGNTIYF. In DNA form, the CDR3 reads TGTGCCTGGAGTTTAACAGGGGGCTTCTCTGGAAACACCATATATTTT.